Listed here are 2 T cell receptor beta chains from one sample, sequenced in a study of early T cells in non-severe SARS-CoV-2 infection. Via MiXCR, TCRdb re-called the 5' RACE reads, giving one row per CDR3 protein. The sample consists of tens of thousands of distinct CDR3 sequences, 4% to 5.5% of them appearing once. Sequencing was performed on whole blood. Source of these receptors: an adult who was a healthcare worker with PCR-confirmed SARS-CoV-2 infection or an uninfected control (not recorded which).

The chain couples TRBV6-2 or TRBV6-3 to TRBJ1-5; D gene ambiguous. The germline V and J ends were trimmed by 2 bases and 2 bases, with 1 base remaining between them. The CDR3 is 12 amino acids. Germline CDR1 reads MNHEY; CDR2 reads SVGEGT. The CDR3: CASSYGNQPQHF. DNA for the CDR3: TGTGCCAGCAGTTACGGCAATCAGCCCCAGCATTTT.

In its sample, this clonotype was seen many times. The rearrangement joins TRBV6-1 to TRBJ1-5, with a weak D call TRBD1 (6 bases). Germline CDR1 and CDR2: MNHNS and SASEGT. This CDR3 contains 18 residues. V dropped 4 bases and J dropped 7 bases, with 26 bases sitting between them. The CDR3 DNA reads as TGTGCCAGCAGTGGAGGGGGTACGACCGGGACAAGGTGGCAGCCCCAGCATTTT. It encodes CASSGGGTTGTRWQPQHF.